This TCR beta chain came from a study of blood T cell repertoires in COVID-19. Authors' data handling: The assay estimated nucleated cells by amplifying reference gene primers. The protocol was immunoSEQ multiplex PCR, while the TCRdb copy is restricted to in-frame clones and leaves out a portion. D and trimming come from the DNA, and the V and J calls and clone size come from that table. The data hold 150,000 to 200,000 clones, with roughly 85% observed a single time. The CDR3 contains 13 residues. CDR1 is SGHNT and CDR2 is YYREEE in the germline V gene (reference sequence). With 4 bases removed from V and 8 bases from J, the gap between germline ends came to 10 bases.

The chain recombines TRBV5-4 with TRBJ1-6; D is uncertain. Sequenced: PBMCs or T cells enriched from blood (not recorded which). The TCR comes from a woman in her 70s in a cohort exposed to, infected with or recovered from COVID-19 (not recorded which). The CDR3 DNA follows: TGTGCCAGCAGCCCAAATACGGATTCACCCCTCCACTTT. Its protein is CASSPNTDSPLHF. Using reference TRBV5-4 and TRBJ1-6 for the parts outside the CDR3, the full variable domain is ETGVTQSPTHLIKTRGQQVTLRCSSQSGHNTVSWYQQALGQGPQFIFQYYREEENGRGNFPPRFSGLQFPNYSSELNVNALELDDSALYLCASSPNTDSPLHFGNGTRLTVT.